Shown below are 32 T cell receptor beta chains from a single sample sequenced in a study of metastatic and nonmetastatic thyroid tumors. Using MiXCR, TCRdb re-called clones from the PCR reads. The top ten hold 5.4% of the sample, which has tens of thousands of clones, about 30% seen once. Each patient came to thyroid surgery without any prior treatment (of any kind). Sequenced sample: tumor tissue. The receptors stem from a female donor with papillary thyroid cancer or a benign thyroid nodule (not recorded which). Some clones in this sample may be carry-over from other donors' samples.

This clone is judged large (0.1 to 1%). The DNA for the CDR3 is TGTGCCAGCAGCTTAGGAGACGGGGAGCTGTTTTTT. This translates into CASSLGDGELFF. V is TRBV11-2 and J is TRBJ2-2; D gene uncertain. Germline loops: CDR1 SGHAT, CDR2 FQNNGV. The CDR3 runs to 12 residues. V dropped 1 base and J dropped 7 bases, with 4 bases sitting between them.

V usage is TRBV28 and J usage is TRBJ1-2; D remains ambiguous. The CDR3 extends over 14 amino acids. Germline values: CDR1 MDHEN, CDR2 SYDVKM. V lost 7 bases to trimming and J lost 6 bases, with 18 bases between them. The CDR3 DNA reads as TGTGCCAGCACCGTCTATACGGGAAGAAATGGCTACACCTTC. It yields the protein CASTVYTGRNGYTF.

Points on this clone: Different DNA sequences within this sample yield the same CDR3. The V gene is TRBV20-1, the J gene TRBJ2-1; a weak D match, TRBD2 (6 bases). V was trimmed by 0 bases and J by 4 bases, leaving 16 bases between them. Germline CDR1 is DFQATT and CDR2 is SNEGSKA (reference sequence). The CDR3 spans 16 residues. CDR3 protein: CSARDSSGGGYNEQFF. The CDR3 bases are TGCAGTGCTAGAGATTCGAGCGGTGGGGGGTACAATGAGCAGTTCTTC.

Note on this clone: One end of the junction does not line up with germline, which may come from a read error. The DNA of the CDR3 is TGTGCCACCAGCGGAGACTCTATCGGAGGAGAGACCCAGTACTTC. Translated: CATSGDSIGGETQYF. The genes are TRBV15 and TRBJ2-5; D perhaps matches TRBD2 (5 bases). The CDR3 length is 15 residues. CDR1 LNHNV and CDR2 YYDKDF come from the germline V gene (reference sequence).

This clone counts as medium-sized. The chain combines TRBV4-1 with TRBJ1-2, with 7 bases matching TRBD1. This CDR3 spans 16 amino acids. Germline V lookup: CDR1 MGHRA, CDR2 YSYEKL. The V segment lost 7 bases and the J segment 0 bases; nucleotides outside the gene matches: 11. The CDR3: CASTLTLTGTNYGYTF. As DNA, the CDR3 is TGCGCCAGCACACTCACTCTGACAGGGACTAACTATGGCTACACCTTC.

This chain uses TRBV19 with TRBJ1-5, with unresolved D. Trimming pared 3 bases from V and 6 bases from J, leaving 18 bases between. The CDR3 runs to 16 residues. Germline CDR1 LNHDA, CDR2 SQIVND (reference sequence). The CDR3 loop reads CASSMGKVGPLQPQHF. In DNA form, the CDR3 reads TGTGCCAGTAGTATGGGGAAAGTCGGCCCCCTTCAGCCCCAGCATTTT. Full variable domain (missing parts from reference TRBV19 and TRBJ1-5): DGGITQSPKYLFRKEGQNVTLSCEQNLNHDAMYWYRQDPGQGLRLIYYSQIVNDFQKGDIAEGYSVSREKKESFPLTVTSAQKNPTAFYLCASSMGKVGPLQPQHFGDGTRLSIL.

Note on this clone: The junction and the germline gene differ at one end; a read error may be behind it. This CDR3 reads CASRSGGGQETKYF. As DNA, the CDR3 is TGTGCCAGCAGAAGCGGGGGAGGCCAAGAGACCAAGTACTTC. This chain connects TRBV28 to TRBJ2-5, with 8 bases matching TRBD2. This CDR3 is 14 amino acids long. CDR1 MDHEN and CDR2 SYDVKM come from the germline V gene.

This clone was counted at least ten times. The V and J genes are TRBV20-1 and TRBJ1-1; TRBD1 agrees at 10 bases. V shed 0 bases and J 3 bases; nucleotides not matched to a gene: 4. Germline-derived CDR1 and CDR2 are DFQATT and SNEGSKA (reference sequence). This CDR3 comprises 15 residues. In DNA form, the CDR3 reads TGCAGTGCTAGAGAGACAGGGGGCAAGGACACTGAAGCTTTCTTT. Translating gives CSARETGGKDTEAFF.

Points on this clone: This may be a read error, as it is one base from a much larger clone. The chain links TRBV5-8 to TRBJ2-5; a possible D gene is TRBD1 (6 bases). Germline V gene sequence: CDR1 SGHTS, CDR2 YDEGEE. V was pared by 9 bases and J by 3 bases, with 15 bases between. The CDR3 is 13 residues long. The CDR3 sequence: CANREQPKETQYF. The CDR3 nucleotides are TGTGCCAACAGGGAGCAACCAAAAGAGACCCAGTACTTC.

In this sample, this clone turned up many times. CDR3 sequence: CASSLARDTGELFF. CDR3 coding DNA: TGCGCCAGCAGCTTGGCACGGGATACCGGGGAGCTGTTTTTT. The chain employs TRBV5-1 and TRBJ2-2, with a tentative D call TRBD2 (5 bases). Trimming took off 0 bases at V and 5 bases at J, with 8 bases between the two ends. The CDR3 is 14 residues long. Germline loops: CDR1 SGHRS, CDR2 YFSETQ.

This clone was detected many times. As DNA, the CDR3 is TGTGCCAGCAGTTTCAGGGGACGGGAAAAACTGTTTTTT. This gives the protein CASSFRGREKLFF. This chain connects TRBV27 to TRBJ1-4; D is perhaps TRBD1 (6 bases). This CDR3 has 13 residues. In germline, CDR1 is MNHEY, CDR2 SMNVEV (reference sequence). V was trimmed by 3 bases and J by 8 bases, leaving 10 bases between them.

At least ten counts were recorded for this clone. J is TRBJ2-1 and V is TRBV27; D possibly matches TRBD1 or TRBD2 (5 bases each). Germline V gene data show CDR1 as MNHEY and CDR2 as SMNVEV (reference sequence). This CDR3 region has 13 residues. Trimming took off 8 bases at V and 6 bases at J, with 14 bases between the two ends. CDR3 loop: CASGSWGSNEQFF. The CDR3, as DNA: TGTGCCAGCGGATCGTGGGGGAGCAATGAGCAGTTCTTC.

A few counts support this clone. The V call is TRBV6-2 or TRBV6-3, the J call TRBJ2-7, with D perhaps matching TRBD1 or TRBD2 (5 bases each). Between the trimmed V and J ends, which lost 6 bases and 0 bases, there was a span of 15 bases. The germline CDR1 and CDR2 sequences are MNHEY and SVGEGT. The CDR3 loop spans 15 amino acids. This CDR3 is CASSPPGPSSYEQYF. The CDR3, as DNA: TGTGCCAGCAGCCCACCGGGGCCAAGCTCCTACGAGCAGTACTTC.

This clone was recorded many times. CDR3 residues: CASSVGQSSQETQYF. The CDR3 nucleotides are TGTGCCAGCTCAGTCGGACAGTCCTCTCAAGAGACCCAGTACTTC. V and J are TRBV18 and TRBJ2-5, with D possibly matching TRBD1 (6 bases). Germline CDR1 is KGHSH and CDR2 is LQKENI. CDR3 size: 15 residues. V was clipped by 5 bases and J by 2 bases, with 15 bases between them.

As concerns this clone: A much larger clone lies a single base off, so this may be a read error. CDR3 nucleotides: TGTTCCAGTAGTTGGTCTAGCGCAGATACGCAGTATTTT. Translated, it gives CSSSWSSADTQYF. The chain carries TRBV19 and TRBJ2-3, with D possibly matching TRBD2 (6 bases). The CDR3 is made up of 13 amino acids. Per the germline V gene, CDR1 is LNHDA and CDR2 is SQIVND (reference sequence).

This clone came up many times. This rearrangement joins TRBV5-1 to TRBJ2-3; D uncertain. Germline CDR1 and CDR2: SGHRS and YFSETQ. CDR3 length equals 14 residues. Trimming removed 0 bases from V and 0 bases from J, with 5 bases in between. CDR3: CASSLEGSTDTQYF. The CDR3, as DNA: TGCGCCAGCAGCTTGGAGGGCAGCACAGATACGCAGTATTTT.

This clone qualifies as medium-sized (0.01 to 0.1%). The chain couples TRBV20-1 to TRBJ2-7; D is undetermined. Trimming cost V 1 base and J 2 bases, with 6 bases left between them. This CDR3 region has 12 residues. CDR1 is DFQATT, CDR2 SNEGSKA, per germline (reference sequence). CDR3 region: CSARGITYEQYF. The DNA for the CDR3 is TGCAGTGCTAGAGGTATAACCTACGAGCAGTACTTC.

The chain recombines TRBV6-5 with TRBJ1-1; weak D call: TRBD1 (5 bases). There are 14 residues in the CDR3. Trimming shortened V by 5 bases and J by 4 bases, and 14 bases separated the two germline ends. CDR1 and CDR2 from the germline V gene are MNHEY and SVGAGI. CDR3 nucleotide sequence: TGTGCCAGCAGTCACCGGGGGAAGCTCACTGAAGCTTTCTTT. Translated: CASSHRGKLTEAFF.

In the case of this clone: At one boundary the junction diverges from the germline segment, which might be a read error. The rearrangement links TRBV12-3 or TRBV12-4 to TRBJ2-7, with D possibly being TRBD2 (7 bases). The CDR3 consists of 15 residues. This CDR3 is CARSSQRGGPYEQYF. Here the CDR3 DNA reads TGTGCCAGAAGTTCCCAGAGGGGGGGCCCGTACGAGCAGTACTTC.

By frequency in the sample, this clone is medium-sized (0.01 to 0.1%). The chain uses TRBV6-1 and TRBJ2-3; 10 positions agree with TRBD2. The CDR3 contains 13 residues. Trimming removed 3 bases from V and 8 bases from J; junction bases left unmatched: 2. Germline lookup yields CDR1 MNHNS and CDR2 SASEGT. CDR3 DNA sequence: TGTGCCAGCAGTGATACTAGCGGGACTACGCAGTATTTT. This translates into CASSDTSGTTQYF.

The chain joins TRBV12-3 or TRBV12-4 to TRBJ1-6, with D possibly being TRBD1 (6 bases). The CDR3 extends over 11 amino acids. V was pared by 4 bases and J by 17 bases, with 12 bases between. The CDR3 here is CASSSWEGVHF. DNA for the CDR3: TGTGCCAGCAGTTCCTGGGAGGGGGTCCACTTT.

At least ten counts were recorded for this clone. CDR3 sequence reads: CASSPRALNTEAFF. CDR3 DNA: TGTGCCAGCAGCCCCCGAGCGTTGAACACTGAAGCTTTCTTT. The chain carries TRBV3-1 and TRBJ1-1; D is undetermined. The germline V and J ends were trimmed by 4 bases and 0 bases, with 9 bases remaining between them. Germline values: CDR1 LGHDT, CDR2 YNNKEL (reference sequence). The length of the CDR3 is 14 residues.

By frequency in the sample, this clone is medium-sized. Here the CDR3 DNA reads TGTGCCAGCAGCGTGGGGTACTCCTACAATGAGCAGTTCTTC. Its protein is CASSVGYSYNEQFF. V gene TRBV9 combines with J gene TRBJ2-1; D gene ambiguous. The CDR3 is 14 amino acids. Germline V CDR1 and CDR2: SGDLS, YYNGEE. V gave up 2 bases and J gave up 0 bases, with 6 bases separating them.

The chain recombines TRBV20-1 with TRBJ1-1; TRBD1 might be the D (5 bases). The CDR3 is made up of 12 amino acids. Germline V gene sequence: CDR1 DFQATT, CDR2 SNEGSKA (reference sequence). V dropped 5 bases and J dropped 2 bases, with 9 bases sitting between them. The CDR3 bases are TGCAGTGCTGGGAGGGGTAACACTGAAGCTTTCTTT. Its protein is CSAGRGNTEAFF.

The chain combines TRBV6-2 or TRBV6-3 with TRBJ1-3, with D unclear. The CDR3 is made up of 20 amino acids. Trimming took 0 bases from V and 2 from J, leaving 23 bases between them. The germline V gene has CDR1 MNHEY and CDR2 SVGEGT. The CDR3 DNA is TGTGCCAGCAGTTACTCGAAAGAGCTCTCTGACATCCGCCCTGGAAACACCATATATTTT. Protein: CASSYSKELSDIRPGNTIYF.

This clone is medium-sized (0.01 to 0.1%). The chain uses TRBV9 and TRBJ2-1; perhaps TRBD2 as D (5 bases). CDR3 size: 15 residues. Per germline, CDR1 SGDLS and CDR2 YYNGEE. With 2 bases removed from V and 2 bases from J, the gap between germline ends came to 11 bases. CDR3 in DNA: TGTGCCAGCAGCGTTTCTTCCGGGGCCTACAATGAGCAGTTCTTC. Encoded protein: CASSVSSGAYNEQFF.

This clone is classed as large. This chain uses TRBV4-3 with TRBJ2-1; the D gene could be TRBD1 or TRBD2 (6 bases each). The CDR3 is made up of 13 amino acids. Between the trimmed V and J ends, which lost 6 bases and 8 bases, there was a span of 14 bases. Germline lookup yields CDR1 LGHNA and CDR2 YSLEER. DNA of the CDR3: TGCGCCAGCAGTGGATCAGGGGAGGATGAGCAGTTCTTC. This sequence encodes CASSGSGEDEQFF.

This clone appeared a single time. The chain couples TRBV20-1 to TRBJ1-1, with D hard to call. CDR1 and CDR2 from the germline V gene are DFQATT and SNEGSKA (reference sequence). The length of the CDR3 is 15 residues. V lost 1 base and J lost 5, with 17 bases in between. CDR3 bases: TGCAGTGCTAGAGTTGGCGAGGGCTTTATAACTGAAGCTTTCTTT. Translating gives CSARVGEGFITEAFF.

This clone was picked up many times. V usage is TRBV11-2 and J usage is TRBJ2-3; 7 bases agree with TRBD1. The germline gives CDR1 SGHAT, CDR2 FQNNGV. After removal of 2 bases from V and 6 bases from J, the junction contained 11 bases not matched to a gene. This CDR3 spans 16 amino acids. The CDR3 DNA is TGTGCCAGCAGCTTAACTTCGACAGGGTATATTGATACGCAGTATTTT. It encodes CASSLTSTGYIDTQYF.

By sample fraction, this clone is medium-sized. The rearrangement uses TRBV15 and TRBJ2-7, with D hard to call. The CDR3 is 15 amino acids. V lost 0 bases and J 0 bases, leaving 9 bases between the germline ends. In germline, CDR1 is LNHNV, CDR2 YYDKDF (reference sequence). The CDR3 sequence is CATSRDPGSSYEQYF. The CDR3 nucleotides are TGTGCCACCAGCAGAGATCCAGGCAGCTCCTACGAGCAGTACTTC.

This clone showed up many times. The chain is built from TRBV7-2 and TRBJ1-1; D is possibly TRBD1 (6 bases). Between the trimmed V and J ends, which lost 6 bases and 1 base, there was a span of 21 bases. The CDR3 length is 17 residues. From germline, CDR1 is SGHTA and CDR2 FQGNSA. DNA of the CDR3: TGTGCCAGCAGTATAGGGGGGGCAGGCCCAACGAACACTGAAGCTTTCTTT. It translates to CASSIGGAGPTNTEAFF.

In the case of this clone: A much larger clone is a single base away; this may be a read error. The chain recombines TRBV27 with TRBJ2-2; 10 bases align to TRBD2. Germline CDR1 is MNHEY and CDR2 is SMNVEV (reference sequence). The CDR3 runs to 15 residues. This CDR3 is CACSFLAGVAGELFF. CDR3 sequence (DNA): TGTGCCTGCAGTTTTCTAGCGGGGGTGGCCGGGGAGCTGTTTTTT.